This paragraph reports one T cell receptor (beta chain). Antigen: not known. This sample was included in a study of blood T cells in healthy people across ages. Study-wide results and caveats: Naive CD4+ cell counts and diversity both ran higher in long-lived than in aged donors.

It was with a sample-barcoded 5' primer and a J-beta primer mix that a second PCR of roughly 7 to 12 cycles was run. Sequencing recovered at least 3 million CDR3-containing paired-end reads from each sample. TCRdb re-called the 5' RACE reads through MiXCR, storing one row per CDR3 protein. The table records 890,000 or so distinct CDR3 sequences, around 62% of them present only once. Germline V CDR1 and CDR2: SNHLY, FYNNEI. This CDR3 contains 15 residues. Trimming removed 2 bases from V and 2 bases from J, with 9 bases in between. Donor samples were obtained from healthy Caucasian individuals from Russia, aged 6 to 90. Each sample gave at least 6.5 million isolated PBMCs.

The source of this sequence is a man in his thirties or forties in good health. The chain has TRBV2 and TRBJ2-2; a possible D gene is TRBD2 (6 bases). The sequencing sample was made of blood. The DNA for the CDR3 is TGTGCCAGCAGTGAACAGGGAGGAAACACCGGGGAGCTGTTTTTT. The encoded protein is CASSEQGGNTGELFF.